The clone carrying this TCR beta chain was detected a few times. This CDR3 has 14 residues. V was trimmed by 0 bases and J by 10 bases, leaving 15 bases between them. Germline lookup yields CDR1 LGHNA and CDR2 YSLEER. This sample is part of a study of blood T cell repertoires in COVID-19. Study-wide background: Collection of acute and convalescent COVID-19 samples took place in the United States, Italy and Spain.

Using immunoSEQ multiplex PCR, the repertoire was profiled, and TCRdb retains in-frame clones only, with some absent. The sample has 95,000 to 110,000 clones; over 75% are singletons. This sequence originates from a human donor in a cohort sampled during active COVID-19. This chain links TRBV4-3 with TRBJ1-2; D possibly corresponds to TRBD1 (6 bases). The specimen was peripheral blood. This CDR3 is CASSQERGHSDYTF. The CDR3 region has the DNA TGCGCCAGCAGCCAAGAGAGGGGACACTCTGACTACACCTTC.